This entry features one TCR beta chain sequence. This sample stems from a study of blood T cell repertoires in COVID-19. Study information: From the United States, Italy and Spain came samples of acute and convalescent COVID-19. Sample material is recorded as cDNA or gDNA derived from T cells, B-cell-depleted T cells, or PBMCs.

Method: immunoSEQ multiplex PCR; TCRdb's copy keeps in-frame clones and lacks some. The sample records some 110,000 clones, around 79% being singletons. J gave up 4 bases and V 5 bases, and 8 bases lay outside the gene matches. The length of the CDR3 is 16 residues. The germline gives CDR1 SGHAT, CDR2 FQNNGV. The TCR comes from a man aged 45-60 years with acute or convalescent COVID-19. The chain links TRBV11-2 to TRBJ2-7; TRBD2 agrees at 13 bases. The sample taken for sequencing was peripheral blood. The CDR3 loop is CASSPLTSGGPYEQYF. The CDR3 nucleotides read TGTGCCAGCAGCCCTCTGACTAGCGGGGGGCCTTACGAGCAGTACTTC.